This record looks at one T cell receptor (beta chain) sequence and its context. CDR3 length: 14 amino acids. The V and J ends lost 0 bases and 7 bases respectively, with 10 bases between them. The germline V gene encodes CDR1 LNHDA and CDR2 SQIVND (reference sequence). Via MiXCR, TCRdb re-called the 5' RACE reads, giving one row per CDR3 protein. This sample has fewer than 400,000 distinct CDR3 sequences, with roughly 10% found just once. The sample is drawn from a study of T cells after yellow fever vaccination. This chain joins TRBV19 and TRBJ1-5, with D possibly being TRBD1 (6 bases). The specimen comprised CD4+ T cells sorted from PBMCs, sampled 45 days after the yellow fever booster vaccination. The sequence was obtained from a man aged 18 to 29 who received the YFV17D yellow fever vaccine. CDR3 bases: TGTGCCAGTAGTATAGAGGGGGCGGCCCAGCCCCAGCATTTT. It translates to CASSIEGAAQPQHF.